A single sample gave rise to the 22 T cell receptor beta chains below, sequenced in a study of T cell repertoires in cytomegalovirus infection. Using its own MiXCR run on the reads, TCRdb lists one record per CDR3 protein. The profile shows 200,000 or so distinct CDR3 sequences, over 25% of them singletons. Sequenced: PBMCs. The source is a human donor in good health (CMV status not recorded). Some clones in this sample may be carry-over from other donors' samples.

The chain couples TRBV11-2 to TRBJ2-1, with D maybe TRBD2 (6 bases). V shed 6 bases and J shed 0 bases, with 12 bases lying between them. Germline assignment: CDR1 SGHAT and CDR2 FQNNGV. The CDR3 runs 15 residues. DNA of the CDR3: TGTGCCAGCAGTCCTGGGAGGTACTCCTACAATGAGCAGTTCTTC. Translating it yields CASSPGRYSYNEQFF.

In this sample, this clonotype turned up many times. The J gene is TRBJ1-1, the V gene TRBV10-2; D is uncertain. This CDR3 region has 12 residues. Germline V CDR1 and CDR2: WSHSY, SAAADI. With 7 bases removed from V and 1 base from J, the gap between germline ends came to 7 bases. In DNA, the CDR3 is TGCGCCAGCATGATTCGGAACACTGAAGCTTTCTTT. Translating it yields CASMIRNTEAFF.

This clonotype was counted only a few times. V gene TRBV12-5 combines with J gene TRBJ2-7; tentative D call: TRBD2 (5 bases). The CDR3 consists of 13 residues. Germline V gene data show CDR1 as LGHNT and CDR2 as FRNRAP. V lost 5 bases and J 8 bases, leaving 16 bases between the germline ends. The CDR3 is CASGTDLLGKQYF. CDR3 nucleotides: TGTGCTAGTGGTACCGACCTACTAGGAAAGCAGTACTTC. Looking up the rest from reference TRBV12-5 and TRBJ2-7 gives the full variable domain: DARVTQTPRHKVTEMGQEVTMRCQPILGHNTVFWYRQTMMQGLELLAYFRNRAPLDDSGMPKDRFSAEMPDATLATLKIQPSEPRDSAVYFCASGTDLLGKQYFGPGTRLTVT.

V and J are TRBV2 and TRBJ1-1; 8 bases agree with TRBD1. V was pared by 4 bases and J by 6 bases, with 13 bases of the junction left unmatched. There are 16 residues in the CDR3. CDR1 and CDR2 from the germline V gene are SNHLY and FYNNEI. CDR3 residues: CASSGGQATRIAEAFF. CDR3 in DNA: TGTGCCAGCAGTGGGGGACAGGCCACCCGAATCGCTGAAGCTTTCTTT.

The CDR3 loop reads CASSFAGDFSGANVLTF. The CDR3 DNA reads TGTGCCAGCAGTTTCGCGGGGGACTTCTCTGGGGCCAACGTCCTGACTTTC. The chain recombines TRBV6-2 or TRBV6-3 with TRBJ2-6; the match to TRBD2 covers 7 bases. CDR1 is MNHEY, CDR2 SVGEGT, per germline. Unmatched junction bases numbered 6, after V lost 4 bases and J lost 0 bases. The CDR3 has 17 residues.

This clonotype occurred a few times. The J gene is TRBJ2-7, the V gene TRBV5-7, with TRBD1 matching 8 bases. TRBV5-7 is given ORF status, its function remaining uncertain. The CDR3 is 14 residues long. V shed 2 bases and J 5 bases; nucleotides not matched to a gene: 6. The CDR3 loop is CASSFRTGRNEQYF. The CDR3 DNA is TGTGCCAGCAGCTTTCGGACAGGGCGGAACGAGCAGTACTTC.

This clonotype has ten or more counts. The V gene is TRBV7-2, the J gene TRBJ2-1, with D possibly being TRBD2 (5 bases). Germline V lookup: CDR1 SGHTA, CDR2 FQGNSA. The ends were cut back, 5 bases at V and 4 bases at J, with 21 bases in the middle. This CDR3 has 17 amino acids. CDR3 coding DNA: TGTGCCAGCAGCCTGAACCCTGGGCAGTCGGGGTACAATGAGCAGTTCTTC. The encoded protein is CASSLNPGQSGYNEQFF.

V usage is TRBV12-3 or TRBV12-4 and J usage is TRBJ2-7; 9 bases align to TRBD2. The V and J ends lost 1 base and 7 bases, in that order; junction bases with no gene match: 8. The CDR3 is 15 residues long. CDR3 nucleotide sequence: TGTGCCAGCAGTTTAGAGAGCGCGGGGGGGCGGGAGCAGTACTTC. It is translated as CASSLESAGGREQYF.

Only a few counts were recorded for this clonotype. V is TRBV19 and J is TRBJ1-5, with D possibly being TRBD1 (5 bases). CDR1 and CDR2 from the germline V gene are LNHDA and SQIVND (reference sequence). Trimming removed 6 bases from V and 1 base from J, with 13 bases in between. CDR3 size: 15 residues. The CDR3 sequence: CASSTGTGSNQPQHF. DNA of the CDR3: TGTGCCAGTAGCACTGGAACAGGAAGCAATCAGCCCCAGCATTTT.

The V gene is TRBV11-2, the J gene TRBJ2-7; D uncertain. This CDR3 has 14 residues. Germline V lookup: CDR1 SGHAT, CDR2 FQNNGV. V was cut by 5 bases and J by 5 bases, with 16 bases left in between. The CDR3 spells CASSDFAFAHEQYF. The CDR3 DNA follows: TGTGCCAGCAGCGACTTTGCTTTCGCCCACGAGCAGTACTTC.

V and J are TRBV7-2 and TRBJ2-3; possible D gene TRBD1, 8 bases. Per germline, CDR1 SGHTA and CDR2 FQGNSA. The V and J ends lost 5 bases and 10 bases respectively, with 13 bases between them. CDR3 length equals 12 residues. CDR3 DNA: TGTGCCAGCAGCCAACAGGGGGGGGCGCAGTATTTT. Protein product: CASSQQGGAQYF.

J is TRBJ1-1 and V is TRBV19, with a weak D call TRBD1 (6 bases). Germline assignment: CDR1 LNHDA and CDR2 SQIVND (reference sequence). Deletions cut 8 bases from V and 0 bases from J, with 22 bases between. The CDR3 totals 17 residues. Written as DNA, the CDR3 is TGTGCCAGTGCAGCCCAGGGGCTTCAACGGATGAACACTGAAGCTTTCTTT. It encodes CASAAQGLQRMNTEAFF.

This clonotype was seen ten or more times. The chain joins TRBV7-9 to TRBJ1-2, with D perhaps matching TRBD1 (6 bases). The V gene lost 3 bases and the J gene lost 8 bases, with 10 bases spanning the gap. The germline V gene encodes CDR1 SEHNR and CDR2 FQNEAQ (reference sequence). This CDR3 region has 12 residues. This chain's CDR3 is CASSFNREGYTF. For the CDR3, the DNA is TGTGCCAGCAGCTTTAACAGGGAGGGCTACACCTTC.

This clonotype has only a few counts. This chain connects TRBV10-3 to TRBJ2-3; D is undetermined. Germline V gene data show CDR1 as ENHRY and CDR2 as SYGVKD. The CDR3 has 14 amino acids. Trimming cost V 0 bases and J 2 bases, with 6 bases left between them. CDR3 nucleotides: TGTGCCATCAGTGAGTCGGGTAACACAGATACGCAGTATTTT. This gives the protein CAISESGNTDTQYF.

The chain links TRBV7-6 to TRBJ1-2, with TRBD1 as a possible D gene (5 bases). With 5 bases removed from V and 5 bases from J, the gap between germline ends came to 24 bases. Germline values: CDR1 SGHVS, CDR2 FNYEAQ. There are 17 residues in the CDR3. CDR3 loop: CASSTQPGRGDLYGYTF. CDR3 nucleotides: TGTGCCAGCAGCACGCAACCGGGACGGGGAGATCTATATGGCTACACCTTC.

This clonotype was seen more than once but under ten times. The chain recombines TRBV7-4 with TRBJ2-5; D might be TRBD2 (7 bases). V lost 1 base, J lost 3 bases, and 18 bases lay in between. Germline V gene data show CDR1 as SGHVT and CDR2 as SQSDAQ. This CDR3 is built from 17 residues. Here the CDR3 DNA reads TGTGCCAGCAGCTTAGGGCGGGGGCCCCACCTGAAAGAGACCCAGTACTTC. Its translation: CASSLGRGPHLKETQYF.

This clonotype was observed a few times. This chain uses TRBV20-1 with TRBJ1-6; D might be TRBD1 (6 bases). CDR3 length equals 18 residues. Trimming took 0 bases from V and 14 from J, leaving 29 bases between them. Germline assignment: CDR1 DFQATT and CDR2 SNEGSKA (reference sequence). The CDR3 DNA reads TGCAGTGCTAGAGATACGTCGCAGCCCGTGGGTTTGGAGGGGGCCCTCCACTTT. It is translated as CSARDTSQPVGLEGALHF.

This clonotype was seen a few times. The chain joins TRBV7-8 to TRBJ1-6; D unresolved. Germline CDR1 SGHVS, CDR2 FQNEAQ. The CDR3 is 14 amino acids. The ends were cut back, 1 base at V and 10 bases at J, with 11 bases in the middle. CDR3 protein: CASSLGGNGSPLHF. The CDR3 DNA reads TGTGCCAGCAGCTTAGGAGGGAACGGGTCACCCCTCCACTTT.

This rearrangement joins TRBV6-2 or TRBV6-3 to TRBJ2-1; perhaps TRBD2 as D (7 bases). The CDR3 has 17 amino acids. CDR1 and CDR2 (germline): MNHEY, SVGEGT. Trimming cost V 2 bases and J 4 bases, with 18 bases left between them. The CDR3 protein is CASSYPAGERGYNEQFF. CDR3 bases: TGTGCCAGCAGTTACCCCGCAGGGGAGCGGGGTTACAATGAGCAGTTCTTC.

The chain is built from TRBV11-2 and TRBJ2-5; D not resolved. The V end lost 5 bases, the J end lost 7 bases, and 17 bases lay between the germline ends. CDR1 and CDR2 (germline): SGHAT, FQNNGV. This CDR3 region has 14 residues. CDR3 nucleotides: TGTGCCAGCAGCCCCGACATTGGGGTGGGGACCCAGTACTTC. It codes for CASSPDIGVGTQYF.

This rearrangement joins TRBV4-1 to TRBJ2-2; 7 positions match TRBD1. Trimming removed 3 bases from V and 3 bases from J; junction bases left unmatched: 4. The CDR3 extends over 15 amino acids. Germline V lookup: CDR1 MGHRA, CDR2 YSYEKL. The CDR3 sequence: CASSQGQIYTGELFF. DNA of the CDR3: TGCGCCAGCAGCCAGGGACAGATTTACACCGGGGAGCTGTTTTTT.

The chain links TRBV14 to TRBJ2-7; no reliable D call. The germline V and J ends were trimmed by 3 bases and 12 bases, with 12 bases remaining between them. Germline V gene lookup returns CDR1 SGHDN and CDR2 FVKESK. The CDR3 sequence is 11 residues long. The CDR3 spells CASSHGSGRYF. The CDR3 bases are TGTGCCAGCAGCCACGGTTCCGGACGGTACTTC. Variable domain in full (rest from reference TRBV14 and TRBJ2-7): EAGVTQFPSHSVIEKGQTVTLRCDPISGHDNLYWYRRVMGKEIKFLLHFVKESKQDESGMPNNRFLAERTGGTYSTLKVQPAELEDSGVYFCASSHGSGRYFGPGTRLTVT.